The 13 T cell receptor beta chains reported below all come from one sample, sequenced in a study of identical twins. TCRdb called the 5' RACE reads again in MiXCR, with one record for every CDR3 protein. The sample has hundreds of thousands of distinct CDR3 sequences, 5.5% to 7% seen once. This sample was shared with a second study, whose subject was yellow fever vaccine responses in identical twins.

Sequenced sample: memory (CD45RO+) T cells sorted from blood. The receptors were sampled from a woman aged 18 to 35 in good health.

The J gene is TRBJ2-2, the V gene TRBV16; D is undetermined. Trimming pared 1 base from V and 0 bases from J, leaving 6 bases between. Germline V CDR1 and CDR2: KGHSY, FQNENV. This CDR3 is built from 15 residues. DNA of the CDR3: TGTGCCAGCAGCCAATTCTTAACGAACACCGGGGAGCTGTTTTTT. As protein: CASSQFLTNTGELFF.

This clonotype turned up a few times. V and J are TRBV24-1 and TRBJ2-1, with D possibly TRBD2 on 5 matching bases. Germline CDR1 is KGHDR and CDR2 is SFDVKD. CDR3 length: 14 residues. Trimming shortened V by 5 bases and J by 0 bases, and 7 bases separated the two germline ends. The CDR3: CATSGEFSYNEQFF. CDR3 DNA: TGTGCCACCAGTGGGGAGTTCTCCTACAATGAGCAGTTCTTC.

In its sample, this clonotype was seen once. It may be a read error: a sequence one base away is much more abundant. The chain is built from TRBV20-1 and TRBJ2-3, with D unresolved. The CDR3 extends over 10 amino acids. Germline V gene data show CDR1 as DFQATT and CDR2 as SNEGSKA (reference sequence). The DNA for the CDR3 is TGCAGTGCTATTAAGAATACGCGGTATTTT. Encoded protein: CSAIKNTRYF.

This clonotype has more than one count but fewer than ten. This CDR3 reads CASSSRGPGANVLTF. The DNA for the CDR3 is TGTGCCAGCAGCTCCAGGGGGCCTGGGGCCAACGTCCTGACTTTC. This chain links TRBV7-2 with TRBJ2-6; 8 bases fit TRBD1. After removal of 4 bases from V and 2 bases from J, the junction contained 1 base not matched to a gene. The CDR3 has 15 amino acids. CDR1 and CDR2 (germline): SGHTA, FQGNSA. Supplemented by reference TRBV7-2 and TRBJ2-6, the full variable domain reads GAGVSQSPSNKVTEKGKDVELRCDPISGHTALYWYRQSLGQGLEFLIYFQGNSAPDKSGLPSDRFSAERTGGSVSTLTIQRTQQEDSAVYLCASSSRGPGANVLTFGAGSRLTVL.

The CDR3 here is CASSYGSEGEQYF. In DNA, the CDR3 is TGTGCCAGCAGTTACGGGTCGGAGGGGGAGCAGTACTTC. The chain carries TRBV6-5 and TRBJ2-7, with D perhaps matching TRBD2 (6 bases). This CDR3 contains 13 residues. V lost 2 bases to trimming and J lost 7 bases, with 12 bases between them. Germline V gene sequence: CDR1 MNHEY, CDR2 SVGAGI.

Here the CDR3 reads CASSLGGWANVLTF. The CDR3 DNA reads TGTGCCAGCAGCCTTGGGGGCTGGGCCAACGTCCTGACTTTC. The J gene is TRBJ2-6, the V gene TRBV3-1, with D maybe TRBD1 (6 bases). Trimming left V 4 bases short and J 5 bases short, with 9 bases between. Germline lookup yields CDR1 LGHDT and CDR2 YNNKEL (reference sequence). This CDR3 has 14 amino acids.

This clonotype was seen only a few times. The CDR3 region has the DNA TGTGCCAGCACCGACCGAGGGGCAGGGAGTTCTCACGAGCAGTACTTC. This codes for CASTDRGAGSSHEQYF. The chain couples TRBV6-1 to TRBJ2-7; D is tentatively TRBD1 or TRBD2 (5 bases each). V was cut by 7 bases and J by 5 bases, with 24 bases left in between. This CDR3 is 16 amino acids long. The germline V gene encodes CDR1 MNHNS and CDR2 SASEGT.

The table lists this clonotype with many counts. The chain employs TRBV7-6 and TRBJ1-6, with D unclear. The CDR3 is 16 residues long. Per germline, CDR1 SGHVS and CDR2 FNYEAQ. Trimming stripped 5 bases from V and 6 bases from J, with 17 bases between. CDR3 bases: TGTGCCAGCAGCAGAAGTGGAGAGTGGGGTAATTCACCCCTCCACTTT. This sequence encodes CASSRSGEWGNSPLHF.

This clonotype appeared many times. The chain recombines TRBV4-1 with TRBJ2-1; TRBD2 aligns across 9 bases. Per germline, CDR1 MGHRA and CDR2 YSYEKL. Trimming removed 3 bases from V and 1 base from J; junction bases left unmatched: 1. CDR3 length: 15 amino acids. CDR3 residues: CASSQTSGSYNEQFF. Written as DNA, the CDR3 is TGCGCCAGCAGCCAGACTAGCGGTTCCTACAATGAGCAGTTCTTC.

This clonotype was seen many times. The CDR3 loop is CASTEGTGNRETQYF. CDR3 coding DNA: TGTGCCAGCACCGAGGGAACAGGGAATCGGGAGACCCAGTACTTC. The V and J genes are TRBV12-3 or TRBV12-4 and TRBJ2-5; TRBD1 might be the D (6 bases). V lost 7 bases and J lost 5, with 20 bases in between. CDR3 size: 15 residues.

This clonotype was picked up a small number of times. V is TRBV5-1 and J is TRBJ2-2; D unclear. Germline V gene lookup returns CDR1 SGHRS and CDR2 YFSETQ. The V end lost 4 bases, the J end lost 0 bases, and 10 bases lay between the germline ends. The CDR3 runs to 15 residues. CDR3 residues: CASSGQVANTGELFF. DNA for the CDR3: TGCGCCAGCAGCGGCCAGGTCGCGAACACCGGGGAGCTGTTTTTT. Using reference TRBV5-1 and TRBJ2-2 for the parts outside the CDR3, the full variable domain is KAGVTQTPRYLIKTRGQQVTLSCSPISGHRSVSWYQQTPGQGLQFLFEYFSETQRNKGNFPGRFSGRQFSNSRSEMNVSTLELGDSALYLCASSGQVANTGELFFGEGSRLTVL.

The chain couples TRBV20-1 to TRBJ2-2; a possible D gene is TRBD2 (7 bases). The CDR3 contains 14 residues. Per the germline V gene, CDR1 is DFQATT and CDR2 is SNEGSKA (reference sequence). Trimming took 6 bases from V and 2 from J, leaving 13 bases between them. The CDR3 region has the DNA TGCAGTGCGTCGGGGGGCCTTAACACCGGGGAGCTGTTTTTT. Translated, it gives CSASGGLNTGELFF.

The rearrangement uses TRBV12-3 or TRBV12-4 and TRBJ2-3; maybe TRBD2 (6 bases). Trimming removed 1 base at V and 2 bases at J, with 13 bases between. The CDR3 loop spans 16 amino acids. The CDR3 DNA reads as TGTGCCAGCAGTTTAGGATCTTCGGGGGTCACAGATACGCAGTATTTT. This sequence encodes CASSLGSSGVTDTQYF.